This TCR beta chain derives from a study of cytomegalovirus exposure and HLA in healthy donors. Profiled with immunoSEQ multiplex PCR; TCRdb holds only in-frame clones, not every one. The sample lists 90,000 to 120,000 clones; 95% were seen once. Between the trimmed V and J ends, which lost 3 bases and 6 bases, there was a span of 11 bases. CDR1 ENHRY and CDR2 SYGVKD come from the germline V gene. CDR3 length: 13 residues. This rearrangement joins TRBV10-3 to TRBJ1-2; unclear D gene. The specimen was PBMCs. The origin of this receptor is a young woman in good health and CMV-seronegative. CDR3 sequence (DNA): TGTGCCATCAGTGACCAGGTGAGGGATGGCTACACCTTC. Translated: CAISDQVRDGYTF.